This record looks at one T cell receptor (beta chain) sequence and its context. Its antigen remains unidentified. From germline, CDR1 is MGHDK and CDR2 SYGVNS. Trimming pared 5 bases from V and 5 bases from J, leaving 19 bases between. The CDR3 contains 17 residues. CD8 cells regarded as naive lacked CD45RO, were positively chosen for CCR7, and omitted terminally differentiated effector memory CD45RA+ cells. There were no recent acute infections or vaccinations among the donors, who were healthy HIV-negative adults. The sample comes from a study of shared clonotypes between healthy human individuals. Repertoires were generated with immunoSEQ multiplex PCR, while TCRdb's copy carries only in-frame clones and drops some. The table includes about 610,000 clones, around 96% detected once. General study findings and limits: Across subsets, estimated richness was generally greater for naive than for memory populations.

This clonotype was sampled from a woman under 40 in good health. What was sequenced was naive CD8+ T cells sorted from blood. This chain uses TRBV25-1 with TRBJ2-6; tentative D call: TRBD1 (5 bases). CDR3 DNA sequence: TGTGCCAGCAGTTTCGTGTCTGGACAAAGTCGGGCCAACGTCCTGACTTTC. Its translation is CASSFVSGQSRANVLTF.